The sequence of this T cell receptor beta chain was determined in a study of T-cell reconstitution after alpha-beta-depleted transplantation in children. General study points: Elevated TCRbeta diversity at day 60 was traced, in some patients, to surviving recipient T cells and thymic progenitors.

The library targeted TCRbeta and was prepared with unique molecular identifiers. TCRdb redid the calling of the PCR reads with MiXCR, one entry per CDR3 protein. The sample holds about 500,000 distinct CDR3 sequences, around 10% seen once. CDR1 is MNHNS, CDR2 SASEGT, per germline. The CDR3 totals 12 residues. Trimming removed 2 bases from V and 9 bases from J, with 11 bases in between. This clonotype was counted between two and nine times. Its antigen is currently unknown. The clonotype was recovered from a female patient younger than 10 who had a stem cell transplant for aplastic anemia, so the T cells may come from the graft donor. This sequence joins TRBV6-1 and TRBJ2-7; TRBD1 might be the D (5 bases). The specimen was PBMCs, mostly from graft donor cells, collected 180 days after TCRalphabeta/CD19-depleted stem cell transplant. The CDR3 DNA reads TGTGCCAGCAGTGAAAGGGGCACAGGGCAGTACGTC. It is translated as CASSERGTGQYV.